This T cell receptor beta chain was retrieved from a study of technical replicates of blood from a handful of donors. TCRdb's copy holds only in-frame clones and misses some; the assay was immunoSEQ multiplex PCR. The sample holds tens of thousands of clones; around nine tenths are singletons and the top ten take 0.39%. The CDR3 extends over 14 amino acids. Trimming cost V 2 bases and J 2 bases; bases outside gene matches: 2. Per the germline V gene, CDR1 is MNHEY and CDR2 is SMNVEV (reference sequence). The sample taken for sequencing was T cells isolated from PBMCs. This TCR derives from a human donor in good health. This rearrangement joins TRBV27 to TRBJ2-7, with 8 bases matching TRBD1. The CDR3 sequence: CASSLVQGAYEQYF. The CDR3 DNA reads TGTGCCAGCAGTTTAGTACAGGGGGCCTACGAGCAGTACTTC.